The rows below give T cell receptor beta chains drawn from one sample of a study of blood T cells in healthy people across ages. MiXCR, run by TCRdb on the 5' RACE reads, gives a single entry per CDR3 protein. The sample comprises hundreds of thousands of distinct CDR3 sequences, around 62% of which are singletons, and 25% to 30% rests with the top ten. Sequencing was performed on blood. These receptors were obtained from a man aged 25-45 years in good health. The CDR3 runs from the conserved cysteine through the conserved F or W. A D gene is named only where the DNA matches it firmly.

CDR3: CASSGGQGNTIYF; length: 13; J: TRBJ1-3; V: TRBV5-1; D: TRBD1
CDR3: CACSLLRGSSYNEQFF; length: 16; J: TRBJ2-1; V: TRBV7-6; D: -
CDR3: CATSRETARSGNTIYF; length: 16; J: TRBJ1-3; V: TRBV15; D: -
CDR3: CASSDRSIGQYF; length: 12; J: TRBJ2-7; V: TRBV6-5; D: -
CDR3: CASSFLGDQAKNIQYF; length: 16; J: TRBJ2-4; V: TRBV27; D: -
CDR3: CASTGWGGGVYNEQFF; length: 16; J: TRBJ2-1; V: TRBV6-1; D: TRBD2
CDR3: CSVDRGEIYGYTF; length: 13; J: TRBJ1-2; V: TRBV29-1; D: -
CDR3: CSASLAGLSYEQYF; length: 14; J: TRBJ2-7; V: TRBV20-1; D: TRBD2
CDR3: CASSRYRLSSYNSPLHF; length: 17; J: TRBJ1-6; V: TRBV12-3/TRBV12-4; D: -
CDR3: CASTQQGGGFNQPQHF; length: 16; J: TRBJ1-5; V: TRBV19; D: -
CDR3: CATRGRYTDTQYF; length: 13; J: TRBJ2-3; V: TRBV15; D: -
CDR3: CASSLGARDRLTQYF; length: 15; J: TRBJ2-3; V: TRBV7-8; D: TRBD1
CDR3: CASSLVLVGGRSYNEQFF; length: 18; J: TRBJ2-1; V: TRBV5-1; D: -
CDR3: CASSGGAAYNEQFF; length: 14; J: TRBJ2-1; V: TRBV2; D: TRBD2
CDR3: CSASRTTGGNEQFF; length: 14; J: TRBJ2-1; V: TRBV20-1; D: -
CDR3: CASSLQNNEQFF; length: 12; J: TRBJ2-1; V: TRBV12-3/TRBV12-4; D: -
CDR3: CATSDAISGYEQYF; length: 14; J: TRBJ2-7; V: TRBV24-1; D: -
CDR3: CASSFSPSSSETQYF; length: 15; J: TRBJ2-5; V: TRBV5-1; D: -
CDR3: CASRGPTPSTDTQYF; length: 15; J: TRBJ2-3; V: TRBV6-2/TRBV6-3; D: -
CDR3: CASSGTSGGEQYF; length: 13; J: -; V: TRBV18; D: TRBD2
CDR3: CASSLEGKTQYF; length: 12; J: TRBJ2-5; V: TRBV27; D: -
CDR3: CSARASGETDTQYF; length: 14; J: TRBJ2-3; V: TRBV20-1; D: TRBD2
CDR3: CASSLLRATGEDTQYF; length: 16; J: TRBJ2-3; V: TRBV7-9; D: -
CDR3: CASSLVLGSAEQFF; length: 14; J: TRBJ2-1; V: TRBV7-2; D: -
CDR3: CASSQTMLGANVLTF; length: 15; J: TRBJ2-6; V: TRBV14; D: -
CDR3: CASSPPNGAVSYEQYF; length: 16; J: TRBJ2-7; V: TRBV4-2; D: -
CDR3: CASSQDVTARYQPQHF; length: 16; J: TRBJ1-5; V: TRBV4-3; D: -
CDR3: CATSWGQGAQKHNEQFF; length: 17; J: TRBJ2-1; V: TRBV15; D: TRBD1
CDR3: CASSLVFGTAVLEGTQYF; length: 18; J: TRBJ2-3; V: TRBV7-9; D: TRBD1
CDR3: CASSFGLDDRETQYF; length: 15; J: TRBJ2-5; V: TRBV9; D: TRBD2
CDR3: CSARDFTGAGDYGYTF; length: 16; J: TRBJ1-2; V: TRBV20-1; D: -
CDR3: CASSLAQARHEQFF; length: 14; J: TRBJ2-1; V: TRBV5-1; D: -
CDR3: CASSPRDRVESTDTQYF; length: 17; J: TRBJ2-3; V: TRBV13; D: TRBD1
CDR3: CASSYSSDPYGYTF; length: 14; J: TRBJ1-2; V: TRBV6-6; D: -
CDR3: CASSLGSGGATDTQYF; length: 16; J: TRBJ2-3; V: TRBV7-8; D: TRBD2
CDR3: CASSPNPRGGLNTDMQYF; length: 18; J: TRBJ2-3; V: TRBV7-2; D: TRBD2
CDR3: CASSKRDRGSSEQYF; length: 15; J: -; V: TRBV5-1; D: TRBD1
CDR3: CASSRTSGNEQFF; length: 13; J: TRBJ2-1; V: TRBV4-3; D: TRBD2
CDR3: CSAEPDRGRSETQYF; length: 15; J: TRBJ2-5; V: TRBV29-1; D: TRBD1
CDR3: CASSYPEGQTRPEQYF; length: 16; J: -; V: TRBV7-2; D: -
CDR3: CASSGNRGPDDTQYF; length: 15; J: TRBJ2-3; V: TRBV7-3; D: -
CDR3: CASSPWDTSYNEQFF; length: 15; J: TRBJ2-1; V: TRBV5-5; D: -
CDR3: CASSLPGTDTQYF; length: 13; J: TRBJ2-3; V: TRBV7-2; D: -
CDR3: CASSRTGNTEAFF; length: 13; J: TRBJ1-1; V: TRBV6-5; D: -
CDR3: CASSARGHGEEKLFF; length: 15; J: TRBJ1-4; V: TRBV9; D: -
CDR3: CASSMARSNNEQFF; length: 14; J: TRBJ2-1; V: TRBV19; D: -
CDR3: CSAARQGRGEQYF; length: 13; J: TRBJ2-7; V: TRBV20-1; D: TRBD1
CDR3: CASSLEPTGSPFF; length: 13; J: TRBJ2-1; V: TRBV5-5; D: -
CDR3: CASSVAGGDAYEQYF; length: 15; J: TRBJ2-7; V: TRBV9; D: TRBD2
CDR3: CASSEWYSPLHF; length: 12; J: TRBJ1-6; V: TRBV25-1; D: -
CDR3: CASSLGHRGPSYEQYF; length: 16; J: -; V: TRBV7-9; D: TRBD1